These T cell receptor beta chains were read from a single sample in a study of persistence of HIV-infected CD4 T cells. TCRdb keeps only in-frame clones here, not all; method: immunoSEQ multiplex PCR. The table includes 35,000 to 40,000 clones, around 80% detected once. Which antigens these TCRs recognize remains unknown. Sequenced here: CD4+ T cells sorted from PBMCs after 18-hour stimulation, sampled from a patient who received antiretroviral therapy. The receptors come from an adult man with HIV who was CMV-seropositive. The CDR3 runs from the conserved cysteine through the conserved F or W. The order of the fields is V gene, CDR3 length, clone size, J gene, D gene, CDR3 DNA, CDR3 protein. The D gene is left open where the match is weak. Clone size is not always given. Where it is, it says once, few, many or a class for expanded clones.

>TRBV9|14|NA|TRBJ2-7|NA
TGTGCCAGCAGCCCTCTAGGGGGCTCCTACGAGCAGTACTTC
CASSPLGGSYEQYF
>TRBV3-1/TRBV3-2|15|NA|TRBJ1-4|NA
TGTGCCAGCAGTCAAGTATCGCAAGGGAGGGAAAAACTGTTTTTT
CASSQVSQGREKLFF
>TRBV5-6|11|NA|TRBJ1-1|NA
TGTGCCAGCAGTCGAGAGGGTTCAGCTTTCTTT
CASSREGSAFF
>TRBV19|14|once|TRBJ2-3|TRBD1
TGTGCCAGTAGTCCGTCACACAGGGGAGATACGCAGTATTTT
CASSPSHRGDTQYF
>TRBV19|15|NA|TRBJ2-1|NA
TGTGCCAGTAGTATAGGAGGAGGTCGTTACAATGAGCAGTTCTTC
CASSIGGGRYNEQFF
>TRBV3-1/TRBV3-2|16|NA|TRBJ2-7|NA
TGTGCCAGCAGCCAAGGGCAACAAGGGACTGCCTACGAGCAGTACTTC
CASSQGQQGTAYEQYF
>TRBV15|19|NA|TRBJ1-5|NA
TGTGCCACCAGCAGAGATCGAGGCCCCGGGACGGCGAGCAATCAGCCCCAGCATTTT
CATSRDRGPGTASNQPQHF
>TRBV29-1|14|NA|TRBJ1-1|TRBD1
TGCAGCGTTGGATCAGGGGGAGTTTTTGCTGAAGCTTTCTTT
CSVGSGGVFAEAFF
>TRBV10-2|12|few|TRBJ1-2|NA
TGCGCCAGCAGTGAGCTTCAGGGAGGCTACACCTTC
CASSELQGGYTF
>TRBV5-1|15|NA|TRBJ1-5|NA
TGCGCCAGCAGCCTGGGAGTTTGGAGCAATCAGCCCCAGCATTTT
CASSLGVWSNQPQHF